The rows below give T cell receptor beta chains drawn from one sample of a study of T cell responses to AZD1222 COVID-19 vaccine. Assay used: immunoSEQ multiplex PCR; TCRdb lists only in-frame clones, some missing. The sample has approximately 100,000 clones; more than 75% are singletons. The sample consisted of peripheral blood, taken 28 days after the second AZD1222 dose. These receptor sequences come from an adult who received the AZD1222 COVID-19 vaccine. CDR3s include the opening cysteine and the closing phenylalanine or tryptophan. Each record gives: clone size, D gene, V gene, J gene, CDR3 DNA, CDR3 protein. The D gene is left open where the match is weak. The size of a clone is reported for some rows only, either as once, few or many, or as a class for expanded clones.

.,.,TRBV6-5,TRBJ2-7,TGTGCCAGCAGCGCTCTGAGCTCCTACGAGCAGTACTTC,CASSALSSYEQYF
.,TRBD2,TRBV6-5,TRBJ2-1,TGTGCCAGCGTCCGTAGCGGGGGTATTAACAATGAGCAGTTCTTC,CASVRSGGINNEQFF
.,TRBD2,TRBV5-1,TRBJ2-5,TGCGCCAGCAGCACTCTAGCGGGAGAGACCCAGTACTTC,CASSTLAGETQYF
.,.,TRBV12-5,TRBJ2-7,TGTGCTAGTGGTTTCGTAGTCTACGAGCAGTACTTC,CASGFVVYEQYF
.,.,TRBV7-2,TRBJ2-3,TGTGCCAGCAGCGTCCTAGGACGGGGACGCACAGATACGCAGTATTTT,CASSVLGRGRTDTQYF
once,.,TRBV12-3/TRBV12-4,TRBJ2-5,TGTGCCAGCAGGGAAAGGGAGACCCAGTACTTC,CASRERETQYF
.,.,TRBV29-1,TRBJ1-2,TGCAGCGTTGATTGGGGCTTGAACTATGGCTACACCTTC,CSVDWGLNYGYTF
.,.,TRBV5-6,TRBJ2-2,TGTGCCAGCAGCCGTCTTCCGGGGGACGGGGAGCTGTTTTTT,CASSRLPGDGELFF
.,TRBD1,TRBV7-2,TRBJ1-2,TGTGCCAGCAGCAAGGGACAGTCCTATGGCTACACCTTC,CASSKGQSYGYTF
.,.,TRBV21-1,TRBJ2-3,TGTGCCGCACGCAGGGGCACAGATACGCAGTATTTT,CAARRGTDTQYF
.,.,TRBV5-6,TRBJ1-2,TGTGCCAGCAGCTTGGAAGGGTTCCCGGGTGGCTACACCTTC,CASSLEGFPGGYTF
.,TRBD1,TRBV28,TRBJ2-7,TGTGCCAGCAAATTACAGGGGGCCCCATCCGAGCAGTACTTC,CASKLQGAPSEQYF
.,.,TRBV6-5,TRBJ1-2,TGTGCCAGCAGTTACCGGGGCCCGAACTATGGCTACACCTTT,CASSYRGPNYGYTF
once,.,TRBV5-1,TRBJ2-2,TGCGCCAGCAGCTTGGCCGTCGGGGTAGGCACCGGGGAGCTGTTTTTT,CASSLAVGVGTGELFF
.,.,TRBV3-1/TRBV3-2,TRBJ1-1,TGTGCCAGCAGCCCGGAATGGAGGGTAGGGAACACTGAAGCTTTCTTT,CASSPEWRVGNTEAFF
few,.,TRBV19,TRBJ1-5,TGTGCCAGTAGTATCCGGGGCAGGGGCTATCAGCCCCAGCATTTT,CASSIRGRGYQPQHF
.,TRBD1,TRBV24-1,TRBJ2-3,TGTGCCACCAGTGATTGGAGGGACAGGGTCACAGATACGCAGTATTTT,CATSDWRDRVTDTQYF
once,TRBD1,TRBV7-8,TRBJ1-3,TGTGCCAGCAGCTTAGGGGACAGGGGCTACACCATATATTTT,CASSLGDRGYTIYF
.,TRBD1,TRBV19,TRBJ2-7,TGTGCCAGTAGTCCCGGGACAGCCTACGAGCAGTACTTC,CASSPGTAYEQYF
.,TRBD1,TRBV5-1,TRBJ1-2,TGCGCCAGCAGCTTTGCAGGGGGCTATGGCTACACCTTC,CASSFAGGYGYTF
.,.,TRBV6-5,TRBJ1-5,TGTGCCAGCAAAGTAACGGCAAATCAGCCCCAGCATTTT,CASKVTANQPQHF
few,.,TRBV18,TRBJ2-7,TGTGCCAGCTCACCACTACAGGGCCTCTACGAGCAGTACTTC,CASSPLQGLYEQYF
.,.,TRBV5-1,TRBJ2-3,TGCGCCAGCAGGAACAGGGATACGCAGTATTTT,CASRNRDTQYF
.,.,TRBV4-1,TRBJ2-7,TGCGCCAGCAGCCGATCCGGCAGCGCAGCAGGGAGCTCCTACGAGCAGTACTTC,CASSRSGSAAGSSYEQYF
few,.,TRBV3-1/TRBV3-2,TRBJ1-5,TGTGCCAGCAGCCCGGGACAAAATCAGCCCCAGCATTTT,CASSPGQNQPQHF
.,.,TRBV6-2/TRBV6-3,TRBJ2-6,TGTGCCAGCACCCCGCGGTCAGGGAAGAGTGGGGCCAACGTCCTGACTTTC,CASTPRSGKSGANVLTF
.,.,TRBV12-3/TRBV12-4,TRBJ1-5,TGTGCCAGCAGTCCATCCCGGCAGCCCCAGCATTTT,CASSPSRQPQHF
.,.,TRBV28,TRBJ2-3,TGTGCCAGCAGTGCGAGCACAGATACGCAGTATTTT,CASSASTDTQYF
.,.,TRBV5-5,TRBJ2-7,TGTGCCAGCAGCTCCCCGGCGGGGGCTTCCTACGAGCAGTACTTC,CASSSPAGASYEQYF
.,TRBD1,TRBV6-5,TRBJ2-5,TGTGCCAGCAGCGGACAGGGGGGGCTCCAAGAGACCCAGTACTTC,CASSGQGGLQETQYF
.,.,TRBV7-2,TRBJ2-2,TGTGCCAGCAGCTTATTATCCCTGGGGGAGGCTTTCGTCGGGGAGCTGTTTTTT,CASSLLSLGEAFVGELFF
.,.,TRBV3-1/TRBV3-2,TRBJ1-5,TGTGCCAGCAGCCAAGATCAAGGGCGAGGCAATCAGCCCCAGCATTTT,CASSQDQGRGNQPQHF
.,.,TRBV20-1,TRBJ1-5,TGCAGTGCTAGTAAGGGTGTAGAGCAGCCCCAGCATTTT,CSASKGVEQPQHF
.,.,TRBV2,TRBJ2-7,TGTGCCAGCAGGGACTTGAGGGGTTCAGGAGGGTACTTC,CASRDLRGSGGYF
.,.,TRBV7-9,TRBJ2-7,TGTGCCAGCAGCGATCCACAACAACAGGGAGGTATCGTATACGAGCAGTACTTC,CASSDPQQQGGIVYEQYF
.,.,TRBV7-8,TRBJ1-4,TGTGCCAGCAGCTTAGCGCTGGGTGCAACTAATGAAAAACTGTTTTTT,CASSLALGATNEKLFF
.,.,TRBV5-1,TRBJ1-4,TGCGCCAGCAGTTCGGACAGAGGGGCAGGAACTAATGAAAAACTGTTTTTT,CASSSDRGAGTNEKLFF
once,.,TRBV28,TRBJ1-3,TGTGCCAGCAGTTTATCTGCCGGGACTGGAAACACCATATATTTT,CASSLSAGTGNTIYF
.,.,TRBV27,TRBJ1-1,TGTGCCAGCAGTTTATCGTCAGGGGCTGAAGCTTTCTTT,CASSLSSGAEAFF
.,TRBD2,TRBV6-6,TRBJ2-5,TGTGCCAGCAGAAACGGACTAGCGGGAGAAGAGACCCAGTACTTC,CASRNGLAGEETQYF
.,TRBD1,TRBV4-2,TRBJ2-7,TGTGCCAGCAGCCAAGGGTCCCGGGACAGGGGGAGCTCCTACGAGCAGTACTTC,CASSQGSRDRGSSYEQYF
.,.,TRBV11-2,TRBJ2-1,TGTGCCAGCAGCGTATACAATGAGCAGTTCTTC,CASSVYNEQFF
.,.,TRBV27,TRBJ2-1,TGTGCCAGCAGTTCTTCCTATGAGCAGTTCTTC,CASSSSYEQFF
once,.,TRBV27,TRBJ1-2,TGTGCCAGCAGTTTCGGAGGGGGCTATGGCTACACCTTC,CASSFGGGYGYTF
.,TRBD2,TRBV11-2,TRBJ2-5,TGTGCCAGCAGCTTGACTAGCGGTATCCAAGAGACCCAGTACTTC,CASSLTSGIQETQYF
.,.,TRBV2,TRBJ1-2,TGTGCCAGCAGCACCTCACCCCAGGTTAATGGCTACACCTTC,CASSTSPQVNGYTF
.,.,TRBV19,TRBJ1-3,TGTGCCAGTAGTATTTTCGGCAGGCTCTCTGGAAACACCATATATTTT,CASSIFGRLSGNTIYF
once,TRBD1,TRBV19,TRBJ2-2,TGTGCCAGTAGTAAGGGACAGGGGAACACCGGGGAGCTGTTTTTT,CASSKGQGNTGELFF
.,.,TRBV28,TRBJ1-3,TGTGCCAGCCGGCTAATGGGCCAGGGAAACACCATATATTTT,CASRLMGQGNTIYF
.,.,TRBV6-2/TRBV6-3,TRBJ2-2,TGTGCCAGCAGTCTGAGACTAGCCGGGGAGCTGTTTTTT,CASSLRLAGELFF
once,.,TRBV7-8,TRBJ1-3,TGTGCCAGCAGCTTAGTGGCCAGCAAGGGAAACACCATATATTTT,CASSLVASKGNTIYF